These 20 T cell receptor beta chains were all obtained from the same sample, sequenced in a study of T cell responses to AZD1222 COVID-19 vaccine. Using immunoSEQ multiplex PCR, the repertoire was profiled, and TCRdb retains in-frame clones only, with some absent. The sample shows over 65,000 clones, about 88% of them seen only once. The sample here was peripheral blood, taken 28 days after the second AZD1222 dose. These receptors all come from an adult who received the AZD1222 COVID-19 vaccine.

The V and J genes are TRBV7-2 and TRBJ1-4; D gene ambiguous. Looked up from germline, CDR1 is SGHTA and CDR2 is FQGNSA. The V end was cut by 4 bases, the J end by 4 bases, with 7 bases between. This CDR3 is built from 13 residues. In nucleotides, the CDR3 is TGTGCCAGCAGCTACTTCTTTAATGAAAAACTGTTTTTT. Translating it yields CASSYFFNEKLFF.

The chain couples TRBV6-5 to TRBJ2-1; tentative D call: TRBD1 (6 bases). CDR1 and CDR2 from the germline V gene are MNHEY and SVGAGI. V was trimmed by 6 bases and J by 7 bases, leaving 13 bases between them. CDR3 length: 13 amino acids. The chain's CDR3 is CASSPRGLNEQFF. The CDR3 region has the DNA TGTGCCAGCAGCCCGAGGGGGTTAAATGAGCAGTTCTTC.

The V and J genes are TRBV7-2 and TRBJ2-7, with 12 nucleotides matching TRBD2. The CDR3 is 15 residues long. V lost 5 bases to trimming and J lost 5 bases; unmatched junction nucleotides: 7. The germline CDR1 and CDR2 sequences are SGHTA and FQGNSA. The CDR3 reads CASSPGLAGTHEQYF. CDR3 DNA: TGTGCCAGCAGCCCCGGACTAGCGGGAACCCACGAGCAGTACTTC. The entire variable domain, with the rest obtained from reference TRBV7-2 and TRBJ2-7, is as follows: GAGVSQSPSNKVTEKGKDVELRCDPISGHTALYWYRQSLGQGLEFLIYFQGNSAPDKSGLPSDRFSAERTGGSVSTLTIQRTQQEDSAVYLCASSPGLAGTHEQYFGPGTRLTVT.

CDR3 residues: CASSRGTSGTSYEQYF. CDR3 DNA: TGCGCCAGCAGCCGCGGGACTAGCGGGACCTCCTACGAGCAGTACTTC. This chain connects TRBV4-1 to TRBJ2-7, with 13 positions matching TRBD2. V lost 4 bases, J lost 0 bases, and 3 bases stayed unmatched. The CDR3 sequence is 16 residues long. Germline values: CDR1 MGHRA, CDR2 YSYEKL.

The chain joins TRBV28 to TRBJ1-4; no reliable D call. The CDR3 contains 12 residues. Per germline, CDR1 MDHEN and CDR2 SYDVKM. The V end lost 3 bases, the J end lost 8 bases, and 7 bases lay between the germline ends. Here the CDR3 DNA reads TGTGCCAGCAGTTTGACACAGGAAAAACTGTTTTTT. As protein: CASSLTQEKLFF. Full variable domain (outside the CDR3, taken from reference TRBV28 and TRBJ1-4): DVKVTQSSRYLVKRTGEKVFLECVQDMDHENMFWYRQDPGLGLRLIYFSYDVKMKEKGDIPEGYSVSREKKERFSLILESASTNQTSMYLCASSLTQEKLFFGSGTQLSVL.

This clone is medium-sized (0.01 to 0.1%). The genes are TRBV6-4 and TRBJ2-1, with 12 bases lining up with TRBD2. The V segment lost 3 bases and the J segment 6 bases; nucleotides outside the gene matches: 0. CDR3 length: 14 amino acids. Germline V gives CDR1 MRHNA, CDR2 SNTAGT. The CDR3 sequence: CASSEGLAGNEQFF. CDR3 sequence (DNA): TGTGCCAGCAGTGAGGGACTAGCGGGCAATGAGCAGTTCTTC.

To note about this clone: At one of its ends the junction is not consistent with the germline gene, which may arise from a read error. This chain links TRBV7-7 with TRBJ2-5, with 9 bases fitting TRBD1. The CDR3 covers 16 residues. The germline CDR1 and CDR2 sequences are SSHAT and FNYEAQ (reference sequence). The CDR3 DNA reads as TGTGCTAGCAGCTTAGCACAGGGGGCGATGGGGGAGACCCAGTACTTC. This translates into CASSLAQGAMGETQYF.

The V and J genes are TRBV5-1 and TRBJ2-1; D is uncertain. The germline gives CDR1 SGHRS, CDR2 YFSETQ. V lost 2 bases and J 2 bases, leaving 11 bases between the germline ends. There are 15 residues in the CDR3. CDR3 DNA: TGCGCCAGCAGCTTTTACAGTGGGACCTACAATGAGCAGTTCTTC. It codes for CASSFYSGTYNEQFF.

The rearrangement links TRBV6-4 to TRBJ2-1; 12 nucleotides align to TRBD2. The CDR3 runs to 14 residues. Per germline, CDR1 MRHNA and CDR2 SNTAGT. After removal of 4 bases from V and 7 bases from J, the junction contained 2 bases not matched to a gene. CDR3 in DNA: TGTGCCAGCAGTGTCGGACTAGCGGGAAATGAGCAGTTCTTC. This gives the protein CASSVGLAGNEQFF.

This chain joins TRBV29-1 and TRBJ1-1, with D perhaps TRBD1 (5 bases). Germline CDR1 SQVTM, CDR2 ANQGSEA. The CDR3 contains 12 residues. V lost 5 bases and J lost 1, with 8 bases in between. This CDR3 is CSVLTENTEAFF. CDR3 in DNA: TGCAGCGTTCTGACAGAGAACACTGAAGCTTTCTTT.

CDR3 DNA: TGTGCCAGCAGCCAATTCGGAGACTCTGGGGCCAACGTCCTGACTTTC. Encoded protein: CASSQFGDSGANVLTF. The chain uses TRBV4-2 and TRBJ2-6; D is unclear. The CDR3 is made up of 16 amino acids. From germline, CDR1 is LGHNA and CDR2 YNFKEQ. V lost 2 bases to trimming and J lost 0 bases, with 8 bases between them.

V usage is TRBV18 and J usage is TRBJ2-1, with 7 bases aligning to TRBD2. This CDR3 spans 15 amino acids. Germline values: CDR1 KGHSH, CDR2 LQKENI. V was clipped by 4 bases and J by 2 bases; unmatched bases: 5. Here the CDR3 DNA reads TGTGCCAGCTCACAGAGACTAGCCACCTACAATGAGCAGTTCTTC. Amino acid sequence: CASSQRLATYNEQFF. The entire variable domain, with the rest obtained from reference TRBV18 and TRBJ2-1, is as follows: NAGVMQNPRHLVRRRGQEARLRCSPMKGHSHVYWYRQLPEEGLKFMVYLQKENIIDESGMPKERFSAEFPKEGPSILRIQQVVRGDSAAYFCASSQRLATYNEQFFGPGTRLTVL.

V and J are TRBV18 and TRBJ1-4; D possibly corresponds to TRBD1 (5 bases). V gave up 3 bases and J gave up 8 bases, with 7 bases separating them. This CDR3 comprises 12 residues. Looked up from germline, CDR1 is KGHSH and CDR2 is LQKENI. CDR3 in amino acids: CASSPSGEKLFF. The CDR3 bases are TGTGCCAGCTCACCGTCAGGGGAAAAACTGTTTTTT.

This chain connects TRBV2 to TRBJ2-3, with TRBD2 identical over 10 bases. CDR1 is SNHLY and CDR2 is FYNNEI in the germline V gene. V gave up 6 bases and J gave up 0 bases; unmatched junction bases: 3. This CDR3 has 15 residues. CDR3 loop: CASRSGRASTDTQYF. The CDR3 region has the DNA TGTGCCAGCAGGAGCGGGAGGGCTAGCACAGATACGCAGTATTTT.

The chain couples TRBV5-1 to TRBJ2-1; 14 nucleotides agree with TRBD2. CDR1 and CDR2 (germline): SGHRS, YFSETQ. V shed 4 bases, J shed 7 bases, and the junction held 7 bases outside the gene matches. The CDR3 contains 16 residues. The CDR3 loop is CASSLPGLAGDNEQFF. In DNA, the CDR3 is TGCGCCAGCAGCCTACCGGGACTAGCGGGAGATAATGAGCAGTTCTTC.

This chain joins TRBV7-3 and TRBJ1-1, with D perhaps TRBD1 (5 bases). Germline assignment: CDR1 SGHTA and CDR2 FQGTGA. The CDR3 sequence is 14 residues long. Between the trimmed V and J ends, which lost 4 bases and 1 base, there was a span of 10 bases. The CDR3, as DNA: TGTGCCAGCAGCTGGGGACGGGAGAACACTGAAGCTTTCTTT. It codes for CASSWGRENTEAFF.

The V gene is TRBV15, the J gene TRBJ2-1; no clear D. V was cut by 0 bases and J by 0 bases, with 3 bases left in between. Germline CDR1 is LNHNV and CDR2 is YYDKDF (reference sequence). This CDR3 is built from 14 residues. As DNA, the CDR3 is TGTGCCACCAGCAGAGATCCCTCCTACAATGAGCAGTTCTTC. It codes for CATSRDPSYNEQFF. Looking up the rest from reference TRBV15 and TRBJ2-1 gives the full variable domain: DAMVIQNPRYQVTQFGKPVTLSCSQTLNHNVMYWYQQKSSQAPKLLFHYYDKDFNNEADTPDNFQSRRPNTSFCFLDIRSPGLGDTAMYLCATSRDPSYNEQFFGPGTRLTVL.

This clone was observed a handful of times. The chain joins TRBV3-1 (or the pseudogene TRBV3-2) to TRBJ2-7; D is ambiguous. The ends were cut back, 4 bases at V and 0 bases at J, with 7 bases in the middle. The CDR3 consists of 13 residues. The germline CDR1 and CDR2 sequences are LGHDT and YNNKEL (reference sequence). CDR3 sequence: CASSLGSSYEQYF. As DNA, the CDR3 is TGTGCCAGCAGCCTCGGAAGCTCCTACGAGCAGTACTTC.

This clone was observed once. The rearrangement links TRBV4-2 to TRBJ1-2; D is undetermined. V lost 1 base and J 2 bases, leaving 11 bases between the germline ends. The germline gives CDR1 LGHNA, CDR2 YNFKEQ. This CDR3 has 15 residues. CDR3 DNA sequence: TGTGCCAGCAGCCAAGGGACGGCTGACAACTATGGCTACACCTTC. Translated, it gives CASSQGTADNYGYTF.

The chain joins TRBV19 to TRBJ2-7; D is perhaps TRBD1 (5 bases). From germline, CDR1 is LNHDA and CDR2 SQIVND (reference sequence). The V end was cut by 0 bases, the J end by 7 bases, with 13 bases between. This CDR3 has 14 amino acids. Here the CDR3 reads CASSIETWGTEQYF. CDR3 sequence (DNA): TGTGCCAGTAGTATAGAGACTTGGGGCACGGAGCAGTACTTC.